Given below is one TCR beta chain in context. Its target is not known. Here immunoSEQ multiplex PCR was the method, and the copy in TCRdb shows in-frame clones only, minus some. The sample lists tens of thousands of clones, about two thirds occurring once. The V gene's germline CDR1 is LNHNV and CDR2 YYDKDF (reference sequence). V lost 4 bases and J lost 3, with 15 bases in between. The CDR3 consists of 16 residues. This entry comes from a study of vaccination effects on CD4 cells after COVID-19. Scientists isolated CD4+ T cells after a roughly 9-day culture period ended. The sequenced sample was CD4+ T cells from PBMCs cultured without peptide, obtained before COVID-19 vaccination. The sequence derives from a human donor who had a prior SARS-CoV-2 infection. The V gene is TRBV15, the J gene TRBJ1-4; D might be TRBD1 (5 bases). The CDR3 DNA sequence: TGTGCCACCAGCAAGGGAGGGACCTTAGCTAATGAAAAACTGTTTTTT. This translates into CATSKGGTLANEKLFF.